The T cell receptor (beta chain) described here comes from a study of T cell repertoires in cytomegalovirus infection. About this clonotype itself: Its antigen is not known.

V gave up 4 bases and J gave up 0 bases, with 13 bases separating them. Germline loops: CDR1 MNHEY, CDR2 SVGEGT. CDR3 size: 15 residues. Study findings and constraints: CMV-specific HLA-C-restricted TCR beta clonotypes dominated the ex vivo response.

TCRdb re-analysed the reads in MiXCR, keeping a single row per CDR3 protein. The table lists fewer than 60,000 distinct CDR3 sequences, about 20% of them singletons. The sequence derives from a human donor in good health (CMV status not recorded). Some clones in this sample may be carry-over from other donors' samples. The V gene is TRBV6-2 or TRBV6-3, the J gene TRBJ2-7, with TRBD1 as a possible D gene (6 bases). Sequenced material: CD8+ T cells from cultured PBMCs, taken from culture after CMV antigen stimulation. In nucleotides, the CDR3 is TGTGCCAGCAGTTTTCGACAGGCTAGCTCCTACGAGCAGTACTTC. Encoded protein: CASSFRQASSYEQYF.